The 13 T cell receptor beta chains reported below all come from one sample, sequenced in a study of control samples from healthy donors and cancer patients. Profiled with immunoSEQ multiplex PCR; TCRdb holds only in-frame clones, not every one. The table lists some 71,000 clones, roughly nine tenths of them singletons, with roughly a fifth in the top ten. The sample taken for sequencing was PBMCs. These receptors came from a man in his 60s with lung cancer.

The rearrangement joins TRBV24-1 to TRBJ2-6; D not resolved. Trimming took 0 bases from V and 0 from J, leaving 8 bases between them. The CDR3 is 17 amino acids. Germline lookup yields CDR1 KGHDR and CDR2 SFDVKD. The CDR3 DNA is TGTGCCACCAGTGATTTGGGTGCAGGCTCTGGGGCCAACGTCCTGACTTTC. It yields the protein CATSDLGAGSGANVLTF.

This clone appeared once. The J gene is TRBJ1-2, the V gene TRBV30; the D gene is possibly TRBD1 (5 bases). The germline gives CDR1 GTSNPN, CDR2 SVGIG (reference sequence). CDR3 size: 13 residues. V was trimmed by 2 bases and J by 6 bases, leaving 13 bases between them. The CDR3 loop is CAWSLGVEDGYTF. The CDR3 region has the DNA TGTGCCTGGAGTTTGGGGGTAGAGGATGGCTACACCTTC.

Worth noting for this clone: Other DNA variants within this sample encode the same CDR3. The chain combines TRBV7-9 with TRBJ1-4, with D perhaps TRBD1 (6 bases). V lost 5 bases and J 7 bases, leaving 11 bases between the germline ends. CDR1 and CDR2 (germline): SEHNR, FQNEAQ (reference sequence). The CDR3 runs to 13 residues. CDR3: CASSRQTGEKLFF. The CDR3 coding sequence is TGTGCCAGCAGCCGACAGACAGGTGAAAAACTGTTTTTT.

The gene calls are TRBV7-2 and TRBJ2-2; no definite D call. The CDR3 runs to 14 residues. Trimming took 5 bases from V and 4 from J, leaving 11 bases between them. Germline lookup yields CDR1 SGHTA and CDR2 FQGNSA. Here the CDR3 DNA reads TGTGCCAGCAGCCCCCATCAAGGCACCGGGGAGCTGTTTTTT. Its protein is CASSPHQGTGELFF. The full variable domain, with the rest looked up from reference TRBV7-2 and TRBJ2-2, is GAGVSQSPSNKVTEKGKDVELRCDPISGHTALYWYRQSLGQGLEFLIYFQGNSAPDKSGLPSDRFSAERTGGSVSTLTIQRTQQEDSAVYLCASSPHQGTGELFFGEGSRLTVL.

This chain connects TRBV7-2 to TRBJ1-1, with a tentative D call TRBD1 (5 bases). Trimming removed 1 base at V and 1 base at J, with 10 bases between. CDR1 SGHTA and CDR2 FQGNSA come from the germline V gene. The CDR3 loop spans 15 amino acids. CDR3 sequence: CASSLGTGRNTEAFF. In DNA, the CDR3 is TGTGCCAGCAGCTTAGGTACAGGTCGGAACACTGAAGCTTTCTTT.

This chain connects TRBV5-8 to TRBJ2-1; weak D call: TRBD1 (5 bases). The CDR3 totals 14 residues. V lost 4 bases and J lost 7, with 15 bases in between. The V gene's germline CDR1 is SGHTS and CDR2 YDEGEE. The CDR3 DNA reads TGTGCCAGCAGCCCCAGGCAGGGTAAGAATGAGCAGTTCTTC. Protein sequence: CASSPRQGKNEQFF. The variable domain in full, with the rest retrieved from reference TRBV5-8 and TRBJ2-1, is EAGVTQSPTHLIKTRGQQATLRCSPISGHTSVYWYQQALGLGLQFLLWYDEGEERNRGNFPPRFSGRQFPNYSSELNVNALELEDSALYLCASSPRQGKNEQFFGPGTRLTVL.

The chain couples TRBV6-5 to TRBJ2-2; unclear D gene. Germline V gene data show CDR1 as MNHEY and CDR2 as SVGAGI. The CDR3 has 14 residues. V lost 2 bases and J lost 2, with 6 bases in between. The DNA for the CDR3 is TGTGCCAGCAGTTACCCTGAAAACACCGGGGAGCTGTTTTTT. Translation: CASSYPENTGELFF.

The chain employs TRBV2 and TRBJ2-3; the D is unclear. Trimming took off 4 bases at V and 0 bases at J, with 8 bases between the two ends. Germline assignment: CDR1 SNHLY and CDR2 FYNNEI. There are 14 residues in the CDR3. The CDR3 reads CASSVAPSTDTQYF. CDR3 bases: TGTGCCAGCAGTGTAGCCCCCAGCACAGATACGCAGTATTTT. Filled out from reference TRBV2 and TRBJ2-3, the complete variable domain reads EPEVTQTPSHQVTQMGQEVILRCVPISNHLYFYWYRQILGQKVEFLVSFYNNEISEKSEIFDDQFSVERPDGSNFTLKIRSTKLEDSAMYFCASSVAPSTDTQYFGPGTRLTVL.

This chain connects TRBV30 to TRBJ1-5, with a tentative D call TRBD1 (6 bases). Per the germline V gene, CDR1 is GTSNPN and CDR2 is SVGIG (reference sequence). Between the trimmed V and J ends, which lost 2 bases and 5 bases, there was a span of 13 bases. The CDR3 spans 14 residues. CDR3 amino acids: CAWSIPGEYQPQHF. CDR3 coding DNA: TGTGCCTGGAGTATCCCAGGGGAATATCAGCCCCAGCATTTT.

The V call is TRBV6-5, the J call TRBJ1-2, with D possibly TRBD1 on 5 matching bases. This CDR3 has 15 amino acids. Germline CDR1 is MNHEY and CDR2 is SVGAGI. V gave up 5 bases and J gave up 5 bases, with 18 bases separating them. The CDR3 region is CASSTRWGWEYGYTF. In nucleotides, the CDR3 is TGTGCCAGCAGTACCCGGTGGGGGTGGGAGTATGGCTACACCTTC.

The J gene is TRBJ2-5, the V gene TRBV5-6; 8 nucleotides match TRBD1. CDR1 and CDR2 from the germline V gene are SGHDT and YYEEEE. The CDR3 has 15 residues. V lost 3 bases, J lost 2 bases, and 6 bases stayed unmatched. The CDR3 bases are TGTGCCAGCAGCTCCCGACAGGGGCCACAAGAGACCCAGTACTTC. Translated: CASSSRQGPQETQYF. The variable domain in full, with the rest retrieved from reference TRBV5-6 and TRBJ2-5, is DAGVTQSPTHLIKTRGQQVTLRCSPKSGHDTVSWYQQALGQGPQFIFQYYEEEERQRGNFPDRFSGHQFPNYSSELNVNALLLGDSALYLCASSSRQGPQETQYFGPGTRLLVL.

V gene TRBV5-1 combines with J gene TRBJ2-3, with TRBD1 identical over 10 bases. CDR1 SGHRS and CDR2 YFSETQ come from the germline V gene. The CDR3 has 15 residues. V was clipped by 6 bases and J by 5 bases; unmatched bases: 9. CDR3 coding DNA: TGCGCCAGCAACCGGGACAGGGGAATGGGAGATACGCAGTATTTT. Translating it yields CASNRDRGMGDTQYF.

The genes are TRBV3-1 (or the pseudogene TRBV3-2) and TRBJ1-1; D is uncertain. This CDR3 has 11 amino acids. Per germline, CDR1 LGHDT and CDR2 YNNKEL (reference sequence). Trimming shortened V by 6 bases and J by 6 bases, and 8 bases separated the two germline ends. The CDR3 region has the DNA TGTGCCAGCAGACACAGTTCTGAAGCTTTCTTT. Amino acid sequence: CASRHSSEAFF.